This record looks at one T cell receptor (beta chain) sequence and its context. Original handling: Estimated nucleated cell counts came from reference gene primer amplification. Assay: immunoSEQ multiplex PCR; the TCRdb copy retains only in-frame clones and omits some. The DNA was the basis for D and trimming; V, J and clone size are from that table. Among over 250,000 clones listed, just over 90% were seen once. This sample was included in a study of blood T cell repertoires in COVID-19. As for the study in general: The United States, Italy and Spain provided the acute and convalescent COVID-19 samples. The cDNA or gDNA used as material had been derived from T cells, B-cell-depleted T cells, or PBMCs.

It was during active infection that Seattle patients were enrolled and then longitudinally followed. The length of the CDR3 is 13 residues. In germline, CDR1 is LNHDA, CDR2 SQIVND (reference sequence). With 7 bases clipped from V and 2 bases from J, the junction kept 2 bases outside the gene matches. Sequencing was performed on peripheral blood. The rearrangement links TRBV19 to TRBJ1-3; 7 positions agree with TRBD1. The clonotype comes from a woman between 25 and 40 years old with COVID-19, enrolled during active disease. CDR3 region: CASTTGTGNTIYF. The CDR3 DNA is TGTGCCAGTACGACAGGGACTGGAAACACCATATATTTT.